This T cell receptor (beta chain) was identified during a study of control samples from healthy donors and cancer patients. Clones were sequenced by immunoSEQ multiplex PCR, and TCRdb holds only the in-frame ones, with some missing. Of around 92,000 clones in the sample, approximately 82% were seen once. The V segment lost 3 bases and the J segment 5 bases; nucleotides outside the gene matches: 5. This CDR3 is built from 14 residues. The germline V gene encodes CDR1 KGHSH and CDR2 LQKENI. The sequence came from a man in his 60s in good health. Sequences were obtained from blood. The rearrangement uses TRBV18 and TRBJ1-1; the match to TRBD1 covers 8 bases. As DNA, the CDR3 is TGTGCCAGCTCACCTAGGACAGGGAGGACTGAAGCTTTCTTT. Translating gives CASSPRTGRTEAFF.